The clone carrying this T cell receptor (beta chain) appeared a few times. These data originate in a study of blood T cells in healthy people across ages. This CDR3 region has 13 residues. In germline, CDR1 is MNHEY, CDR2 SVGAGI. With 6 bases clipped from V and 5 bases from J, the junction kept 6 bases outside the gene matches. Alongside a J-beta primer mix, a sample-barcoded 5' primer served in a second PCR lasting about 6 to 12 cycles. MiXCR, run by TCRdb on the 5' RACE reads, gives a single entry per CDR3 protein. The sample lists some 1.8 million distinct CDR3 sequences, more than 35% seen once, with around 23% in the top ten.

The source is a human donor in good health. The genes are TRBV6-5 and TRBJ2-5; 7 bases are a match to TRBD1. Sequencing was done on a sample of blood. The CDR3 DNA sequence: TGTGCCAGCAGGCAACAGGGGTTGGAGACCCAGTACTTC. Translated: CASRQQGLETQYF.